Here is one T cell receptor beta chain with its context. What antigen it recognizes has not been identified. No base quality values were provided; no much bigger clone lies one nucleotide off. In the prospective study, participants were about 18 to 95 years old, resided in about two dozen geographic areas of the United States, and were enrolled through a virtual design. In the prospective study, cohorts were assigned on the basis of participant-reported clinical history obtained from a screening survey and a study questionnaire. Exposed participants were defined as having been in contact with someone with a PCR-confirmed or clinician-diagnosed COVID-19 case within 2 weeks of study entry. In the prospective study, whole blood, serum and a nasopharyngeal or oropharyngeal swab were collected from each participant by mobile phlebotomists. Over a roughly 2-month period, participants in the prospective study had the option of providing additional blood draws and questionnaires. Prospective study blood samples were shipped either frozen or at room temperature before DNA extraction.

From the cysteine up to the phenylalanine, the CDR3 has a length of 15 residues. The entry retains the CDR3 DNA only, 45 bases that are in frame from base 1. CDR1 and CDR2 are read off the germline V gene (reference sequence) as DFQATT and SNEGSKA. V trim: 5 bases; J trim: 4 bases; unmatched bases: 9. The immunoSEQ Assay, a bias-controlled multiplex PCR, was used to amplify TCRbeta CDR3 regions from genomic DNA. In the original analysis: The number of nucleated cells in each sample was estimated from the amplification of reference gene primers within the assay. Sequence reads were collapsed and filtered to measure the absolute abundance of every unique TCRbeta CDR3 rearrangement. For each sample, productive Simpson clonality was calculated as the square root of Simpson's diversity index across productive rearrangements. TCRdb limited this immuneACCESS table to in-frame rearrangements with V and J called. A share of clones is missing; checked studies link under half to unresolved V genes, and the rest is unexplained. V, J and clone size are those of that table, while D and trimming were read from the DNA. The sample data list approximately 300,000 clones, and 90% to 95% of these were observed just once. Around 3.9% of the sample is in the top ten clones.

The sample comes from a study of blood T cell repertoires in COVID-19 (dated by TCRdb to 2019 to 2021). Some background on the complete study: The collaborator samples originated in the United States, Italy and Spain and spanned the acute and convalescent phases of COVID-19. Samples were obtained from the ongoing ImmuneRACE study (first 160 participants) and from over 1,000 subjects provided by 6 global collaborators. Subjects who had been exposed to COVID-19, were actively infected with it, or had recovered from it provided the deeply sampled blood TCRbeta repertoires that made up the dataset. A freely available public database, intended as a resource for researchers studying the immune response to SARS-CoV-2, is where the repertoires were released. A de-identified subject ID, COVID-19 status, age in years and sex were almost always included in the sample metadata. Where available, HLA class I and class II types were taken from metadata supplied by the sample provider and were not determined by assay-based typing. The material from the prospective study consisted of cDNA or gDNA derived from T cells, B-cell-depleted T cells, or PBMCs. Study-level results and caveats: The amount of clinical and demographic metadata varied by source and participant and was provided uncurated.

The sample was PBMCs or T cells enriched from blood (not recorded which). The clonotype originates from a woman in her twenties or thirties who had been exposed to COVID-19. The receptor chain draws on TRBV20-1 and TRBJ1-5; the central 9 bases match TRBD1. The DNA is TGCAGTGCTGGTGTCGGACAGGGGACTAATCAGCCCCAGCATTTT. Its amino acids are CSAGVGQGTNQPQHF.